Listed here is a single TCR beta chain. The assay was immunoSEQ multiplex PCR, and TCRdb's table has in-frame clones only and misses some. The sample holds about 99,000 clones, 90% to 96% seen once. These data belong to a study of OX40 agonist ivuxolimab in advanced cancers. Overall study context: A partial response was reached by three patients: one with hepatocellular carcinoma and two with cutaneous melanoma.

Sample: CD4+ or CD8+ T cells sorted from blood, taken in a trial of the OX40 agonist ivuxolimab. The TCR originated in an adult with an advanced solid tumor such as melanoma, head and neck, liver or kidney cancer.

The DNA of the CDR3 is TGTGCCAGCAGCTCCGGACAGGCGTCCTACGAGCAGTACTTC. It codes for CASSSGQASYEQYF. The chain is built from TRBV7-2 and TRBJ2-7; 7 positions match TRBD1. CDR1 SGHTA and CDR2 FQGNSA come from the germline V gene. V lost 4 bases and J lost 1; bases outside the gene matches: 4. This CDR3 spans 14 amino acids. Full variable domain (remainder filled in from reference TRBV7-2 and TRBJ2-7): GAGVSQSPSNKVTEKGKDVELRCDPISGHTALYWYRQSLGQGLEFLIYFQGNSAPDKSGLPSDRFSAERTGGSVSTLTIQRTQQEDSAVYLCASSSGQASYEQYFGPGTRLTVT.